This is a list of T cell receptor beta chains from one sample in a study of T-cell memory formation after mild COVID-19. MiXCR, run by TCRdb on the 5' RACE reads, gives a single entry per CDR3 protein. The sample comprises 300,000 to 400,000 distinct CDR3 sequences, around 21% of which are singletons, and roughly an eighth rests with the top ten. Material: PBMCs or a T cell subset sorted from them (not recorded which). All receptors come from an adult woman who had mild COVID-19 (a few samples of this study predate the infection). Cell type and time point are not known. CDR3s include the opening cysteine and the closing phenylalanine or tryptophan. The order of the fields is J gene, clone size, V gene, D gene, CDR3 protein, CDR3 DNA. A D gene is named only where the DNA matches it firmly. Not every row has a clone size; where given, it reads once, few, many or a size class.

TRBJ2-2 many TRBV11-1 NA CASSNSRGSTGELFF TGTGCCAGCAGCAATTCCAGGGGTAGCACCGGGGAGCTGTTTTTT
TRBJ1-4 NA TRBV5-1 NA CASSYSGSNEKLFF TGCGCCAGCAGCTACTCCGGGTCGAATGAAAAACTGTTTTTT
TRBJ2-7 few TRBV10-3 NA CAINLGPSYEQYF TGTGCCATCAACCTGGGACCTTCCTACGAGCAGTACTTC
TRBJ2-1 few TRBV11-2 NA CASNQQYNEQFF TGTGCCAGCAACCAGCAGTACAATGAGCAGTTCTTC
TRBJ2-5 few TRBV20-1 TRBD1 CSARDRRGQETQYF TGCAGTGCTAGAGATCGCAGGGGGCAAGAGACCCAGTACTTC
TRBJ1-1 few TRBV12-3/TRBV12-4 TRBD1 CASRPGQDKTEAFF TGTGCCAGCAGGCCGGGACAGGACAAGACTGAAGCTTTCTTT
TRBJ1-5 NA TRBV21-1 NA CASSGGQGGNQPQHF TGTGCCAGCAGCGGGGGGCAGGGTGGCAATCAGCCCCAGCATTTT
TRBJ2-7 many TRBV12-3/TRBV12-4 NA CASSLSRGSYEQYF TGTGCCAGCAGTTTATCTCGGGGGAGCTACGAGCAGTACTTC
TRBJ2-5 many TRBV7-9 NA CASSFAQETQYF TGTGCCAGCAGCTTCGCACAAGAGACCCAGTACTTC
TRBJ2-7 NA TRBV6-1 NA CASQDLQGYEQYF TGTGCCAGCCAGGACCTCCAGGGCTACGAGCAGTACTTC
TRBJ1-5 NA TRBV20-1 NA CSARGVQPQHF TGCAGTGCTAGAGGGGTGCAGCCCCAGCATTTT
TRBJ1-1 NA TRBV2 NA CASSEDTEAFF TGTGCCAGCAGTGAGGACACTGAAGCTTTCTTT
TRBJ1-6 few TRBV10-3 NA CAIRGTTPSSYNSPLHF TGTGCCATCAGGGGGACAACCCCGAGCTCCTATAATTCACCCCTCCACTTT
TRBJ1-1 few TRBV30 NA CAWSGGAEAFF TGTGCCTGGAGCGGAGGGGCTGAAGCTTTCTTT
TRBJ2-5 NA TRBV7-7 TRBD2 CASSRGRLAGGETQYF TGTGCTAGCAGCCGTGGGCGGCTAGCGGGAGGGGAGACCCAGTACTTC
TRBJ2-7 NA TRBV29-1 NA CSVDGRGIRPYEQYF TGCAGCGTTGACGGTAGGGGGATTCGGCCCTACGAGCAGTACTTC
TRBJ2-1 many TRBV7-2 NA CASSLQGTSYNEQFF TGTGCCAGCAGCTTACAGGGGACATCCTACAATGAGCAGTTCTTC
TRBJ2-7 few TRBV3-1 NA CASSLGTGLYEQYF TGTGCCAGCAGCCTCGGGACTGGACTCTACGAGCAGTACTTC
TRBJ2-1 NA TRBV7-9 NA CASSLPLILRGSSYNEQFF TGTGCCAGCAGCTTACCCCTCATTCTACGGGGGAGCTCCTACAATGAGCAGTTCTTC
TRBJ2-7 NA TRBV13 TRBD2 CASSITSGPSYEQYF TGTGCCAGCAGCATAACTAGCGGTCCCTCCTACGAGCAGTACTTC
TRBJ2-7 NA TRBV28 TRBD2 CASHPSGGIYEQYF TGTGCCAGCCACCCTAGCGGGGGGATCTACGAGCAGTACTTC
TRBJ2-7 NA TRBV19 NA CASSILPGTRPDEQYF TGTGCCAGTAGTATACTTCCGGGGACCCGCCCGGACGAGCAGTACTTC
TRBJ1-1 few TRBV20-1 NA CSASRGGGQFEAFF TGCAGTGCTAGTAGGGGAGGAGGGCAATTCGAGGCTTTCTTT
TRBJ1-4 few TRBV7-9 TRBD1 CASSFQGTGGLTNEKLFF TGTGCCAGCAGCTTTCAAGGGACAGGGGGCCTCACTAATGAAAAACTGTTTTTT
TRBJ2-7 NA TRBV7-2 NA CASSQVWDYEQYF TGTGCCAGCAGCCAGGTGTGGGACTACGAGCAGTACTTC
TRBJ2-1 NA TRBV3-1 TRBD2 CASSHLSGLAGDNEQFF TGTGCCAGCAGCCATTTATCCGGACTAGCGGGAGACAATGAGCAGTTCTTC
TRBJ2-1 NA TRBV4-3 NA CASSQGWRGNNEQFF TGCGCCAGCAGCCAAGGATGGCGTGGGAACAATGAGCAGTTCTTC